Below, 11 T cell receptor beta chains from the same sample are listed, as sequenced in a study of cytomegalovirus exposure and HLA in healthy donors. PCR primers comprised 60 Vbeta and 13 Jbeta primers. Repertoires were generated with immunoSEQ multiplex PCR, while TCRdb's copy carries only in-frame clones and drops some. The sample includes about 160,000 clones, 84% of them seen just once. The sequencing sample was made of PBMCs. The source of these receptors is a man aged 45-65 years in good health and CMV-seropositive.

The V gene is TRBV11-2, the J gene TRBJ2-1; 7 bases fit TRBD2. This CDR3 spans 17 amino acids. Germline-derived CDR1 and CDR2 are SGHAT and FQNNGV. Germline trimming cut 1 base from V and 0 bases from J; bases unmatched to any gene: 6. CDR3 bases: TGTGCCAGCAGCTTAGTCGGTAGCGGGTACTCCTACAATGAGCAGTTCTTC. Its protein product is CASSLVGSGYSYNEQFF.

The V gene is TRBV18, the J gene TRBJ1-1; 7 bases line up with TRBD1. Germline-derived CDR1 and CDR2 are KGHSH and LQKENI. V shed 2 bases, J shed 5 bases, and the junction held 8 bases outside the gene matches. The CDR3 extends over 15 amino acids. The CDR3 sequence is CASSPVKGAGTEAFF. The CDR3 region has the DNA TGTGCCAGCTCACCAGTTAAGGGGGCAGGAACTGAAGCTTTCTTT. Drawing the rest from reference TRBV18 and TRBJ1-1, the complete variable domain is NAGVMQNPRHLVRRRGQEARLRCSPMKGHSHVYWYRQLPEEGLKFMVYLQKENIIDESGMPKERFSAEFPKEGPSILRIQQVVRGDSAAYFCASSPVKGAGTEAFFGQGTRLTVV.

The V and J genes are TRBV19 and TRBJ1-1, with TRBD1 as a possible D gene (5 bases). Germline V gives CDR1 LNHDA, CDR2 SQIVND (reference sequence). The germline V and J ends were trimmed by 5 bases and 4 bases, with 14 bases remaining between them. The CDR3 has 14 residues. The CDR3 protein is CASSFGGVVTEAFF. CDR3 nucleotide sequence: TGTGCCAGTAGTTTCGGAGGGGTGGTCACTGAAGCTTTCTTT. Using reference TRBV19 and TRBJ1-1 for the parts outside the CDR3, the full variable domain is DGGITQSPKYLFRKEGQNVTLSCEQNLNHDAMYWYRQDPGQGLRLIYYSQIVNDFQKGDIAEGYSVSREKKESFPLTVTSAQKNPTAFYLCASSFGGVVTEAFFGQGTRLTVV.

In its sample, this clone was seen a few times. This CDR3 is CASGEGHSYNSPLHF. The CDR3, as DNA: TGTGCCAGCGGGGAGGGGCACTCCTATAATTCACCCCTCCACTTT. The chain couples TRBV9 to TRBJ1-6; weak D call: TRBD1 (5 bases). Germline loops: CDR1 SGDLS, CDR2 YYNGEE. V lost 7 bases and J lost 0, with 11 bases in between. There are 15 residues in the CDR3.

The chain joins TRBV4-1 to TRBJ1-4; D perhaps matches TRBD1 (5 bases). Germline V gene lookup returns CDR1 MGHRA and CDR2 YSYEKL. Trimming stripped 6 bases from V and 6 bases from J, with 14 bases between. The CDR3 length is 14 residues. CDR3: CASSPTENDEKLFF. The CDR3, as DNA: TGCGCCAGCAGTCCGACAGAGAACGATGAAAAACTGTTTTTT.

This chain links TRBV18 with TRBJ2-3; 13 bases are a match to TRBD2. In germline, CDR1 is KGHSH, CDR2 LQKENI. The CDR3 is 17 residues long. V trimming: 5 bases; J trimming: 1 base; junction bases outside the gene matches: 6. The CDR3 nucleotides read TGTGCCAGCTCAACTTCAGGGACTAGCGGGGGCACAGATACGCAGTATTTT. This sequence encodes CASSTSGTSGGTDTQYF.

This clone was counted a single time. The chain is built from TRBV11-1 and TRBJ2-1; 8 bases line up with TRBD2. Germline CDR1 reads SGHAT; CDR2 reads FQDESV (reference sequence). The junction had 7 bases not matched to a gene; V was cut back by 3 bases and J by 6 bases. The CDR3 has 15 residues. CDR3 residues: CASSFAGGVVNEQFF. DNA of the CDR3: TGTGCCAGCAGCTTTGCGGGAGGCGTGGTCAATGAGCAGTTCTTC.

This clone was counted a single time. This sequence joins TRBV6-1 and TRBJ1-2, with no clear D. The germline V and J ends were trimmed by 6 bases and 1 base, with 9 bases remaining between them. Looked up from germline, CDR1 is MNHNS and CDR2 is SASEGT. The CDR3 length is 13 residues. The CDR3 nucleotides read TGTGCCAGCAGAACAGACGGTAACTATGGCTACACCTTC. This gives the protein CASRTDGNYGYTF.

The rearrangement uses TRBV12-5 and TRBJ2-1; 12 nucleotides agree with TRBD2. This CDR3 has 17 amino acids. Germline V gene lookup returns CDR1 LGHNT and CDR2 FRNRAP. V was clipped by 1 base and J by 8 bases; unmatched bases: 9. The CDR3 spells CASGLDRLAGEVHEQFF. CDR3 nucleotides: TGTGCTAGTGGTTTGGACAGACTAGCGGGAGAGGTCCATGAGCAGTTCTTC.

The rearrangement uses TRBV4-2 and TRBJ1-5; no definite D call. This CDR3 has 20 amino acids. Looked up from germline, CDR1 is LGHNA and CDR2 is YNFKEQ. V lost 0 bases and J lost 3, with 24 bases in between. The DNA of the CDR3 is TGTGCCAGCAGCCAAGAAACGACGACAACCTTTGAGGGATCCAATCAGCCCCAGCATTTT. Translated, it gives CASSQETTTTFEGSNQPQHF.

The chain couples TRBV7-9 to TRBJ2-1; 14 bases fit TRBD2. The germline V gene has CDR1 SEHNR and CDR2 FQNEAQ (reference sequence). The trim removed 2 bases at V and 1 base at J, leaving 4 bases unmatched. CDR3 size: 18 residues. DNA of the CDR3: TGTGCCAGCAGCTTACTTGGACTAGCGGGGGGATCCTACAATGAGCAGTTCTTC. It is translated as CASSLLGLAGGSYNEQFF. The full variable domain, with the rest looked up from reference TRBV7-9 and TRBJ2-1, is DTGVSQNPRHKITKRGQNVTFRCDPISEHNRLYWYRQTLGQGPEFLTYFQNEAQLEKSRLLSDRFSAERPKGSFSTLEIQRTEQGDSAMYLCASSLLGLAGGSYNEQFFGPGTRLTVL.